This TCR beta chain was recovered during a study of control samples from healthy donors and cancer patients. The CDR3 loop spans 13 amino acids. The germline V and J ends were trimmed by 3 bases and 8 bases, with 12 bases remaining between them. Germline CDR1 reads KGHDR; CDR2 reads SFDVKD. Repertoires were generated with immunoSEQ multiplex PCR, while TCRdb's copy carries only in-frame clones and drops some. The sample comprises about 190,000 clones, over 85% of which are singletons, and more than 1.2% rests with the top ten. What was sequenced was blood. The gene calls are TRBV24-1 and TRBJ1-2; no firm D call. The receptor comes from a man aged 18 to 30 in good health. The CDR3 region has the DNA TGTGCCACCAGTGATGTCGACATGAGGGGCTACACCTTC. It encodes CATSDVDMRGYTF.